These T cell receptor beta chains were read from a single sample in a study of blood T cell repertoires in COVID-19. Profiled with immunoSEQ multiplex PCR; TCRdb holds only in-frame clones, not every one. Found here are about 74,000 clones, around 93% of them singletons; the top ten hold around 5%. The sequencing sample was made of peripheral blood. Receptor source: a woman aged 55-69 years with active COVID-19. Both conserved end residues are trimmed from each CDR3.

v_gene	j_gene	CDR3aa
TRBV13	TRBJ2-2	ASSKRQGPNTGELF
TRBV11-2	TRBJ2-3	ASSPRTSGSGTDTQY
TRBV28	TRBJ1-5	ASSFPTGGHQPQH
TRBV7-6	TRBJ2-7	ASSLSSQY
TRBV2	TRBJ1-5	ASSDSGNQPQH
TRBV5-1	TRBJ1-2	ASSLTLGAPNGYT
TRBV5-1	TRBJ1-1	ASSPTTPINTEAF
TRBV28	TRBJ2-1	ASSLLGANEQF
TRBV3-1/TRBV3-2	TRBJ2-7	ASSQAGGIGYEQY
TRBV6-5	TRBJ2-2	ASSYNPNTGELF
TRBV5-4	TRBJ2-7	ASSLEASSTYEQY
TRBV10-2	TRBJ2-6	ASSPRGGVVSGANVLT
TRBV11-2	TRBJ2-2	ASRYPRSAGELF
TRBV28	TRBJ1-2	ASSNPGGQGTGGYT
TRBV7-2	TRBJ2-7	ASSHRGGSYEQY
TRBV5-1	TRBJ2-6	ASSRDSASGANVLT
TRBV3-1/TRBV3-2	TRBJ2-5	ASSQSWDRQETQY
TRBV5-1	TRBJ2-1	ASSWGQPNNEQF
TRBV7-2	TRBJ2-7	ASSPRTGGRLEQY
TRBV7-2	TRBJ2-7	ASSTTRAYEQY
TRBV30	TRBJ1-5	AWSVTIYNQPQH
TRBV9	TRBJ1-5	ASSAGAGGVNQPQH